The clone carrying this TCR beta chain has a handful of counts. V gave up 5 bases and J gave up 7 bases, with 11 bases separating them. Germline assignment: CDR1 GTSNPN and CDR2 SVGIG (reference sequence). The CDR3 spans 11 residues. cDNA synthesis used the whole RNA isolate, giving expressed TCRB sequences. This table comes from immunoSEQ multiplex PCR, and its TCRdb copy is limited to in-frame clones, with some not included. Of 200,000 to 250,000 clones listed, around 68% are singletons. The sample comes from a study of beta chain features in type 1 diabetes. The sequence was obtained from a man aged 25-45 years in good health. The sample consisted of naive CD4+ T cells from blood. The V and J genes are TRBV30 and TRBJ1-2; the D is unclear. CDR3 in DNA: TGTGCCTGGGCCCGGGGTTTTGGCTACACCTTC. It yields the protein CAWARGFGYTF.